The 21 T cell receptor beta chains given below trace back to one sample, sequenced in a study of PD-1 blockade in classical Hodgkin lymphoma. Produced via immunoSEQ multiplex PCR; TCRdb's table is partial and in-frame only. The table lists about 6,400 clones, under 85% of them singletons. Documented time point: cycle 4 day 1 (C4D1), after more than five weeks of nivolumab. Each of the patients experienced relapse following autologous stem cell transplantation, and their brentuximab vedotin exposure differed. The CD8+ T cells came from thawed PBMCs through magnetic negative selection. The sample was CD8+ T cells from blood, taken before the fourth cycle of nivolumab. These receptors were obtained from a human donor with classical Hodgkin lymphoma.

This clone was seen more than once but under ten times. CDR3 region: CASRLVGRGENIQYF. The CDR3 DNA is TGCGCCAGCAGGCTGGTGGGCAGGGGCGAAAACATTCAGTACTTC. This rearrangement joins TRBV23-1 to TRBJ2-4; perhaps TRBD1 as D (6 bases). TRBV23-1 is assigned to the ORF class and has an uncertain function. The germline V and J ends were trimmed by 6 bases and 5 bases, with 17 bases remaining between them. This CDR3 is 15 amino acids long.

This clone was detected only once. CDR3 nucleotides: TGTGCCAGCACCTATCTGGGGGGGGCGAACGGGGAGCTGTTTTTT. Its translation is CASTYLGGANGELFF. This sequence joins TRBV25-1 and TRBJ2-2; a possible D gene is TRBD2 (7 bases). Trimming took off 7 bases at V and 7 bases at J, with 19 bases between the two ends. CDR3 length equals 15 residues. Per germline, CDR1 MGHDK and CDR2 SYGVNS.

The rearrangement joins TRBV7-8 to TRBJ2-2, with D unresolved. The CDR3 spans 15 residues. Trimming left V 1 base short and J 1 base short, with 7 bases between. Germline lookup yields CDR1 SGHVS and CDR2 FQNEAQ. The CDR3 here is CASSLVGGNTGELFF. CDR3 DNA sequence: TGTGCCAGCAGCTTAGTCGGCGGGAACACCGGGGAGCTGTTTTTT. The whole variable domain, remainder taken from reference TRBV7-8 and TRBJ2-2, is GAGVSQSPRYKVAKRGQDVALRCDPISGHVSLFWYQQALGQGPEFLTYFQNEAQLDKSGLPSDRFFAERPEGSVSTLKIQRTQQEDSAVYLCASSLVGGNTGELFFGEGSRLTVL.

The J gene is TRBJ2-7, the V gene TRBV6-5, with 8 bases lining up with TRBD2. V lost 4 bases and J lost 5; bases outside the gene matches: 13. CDR3 size: 16 residues. Per the germline V gene, CDR1 is MNHEY and CDR2 is SVGAGI. CDR3 in amino acids: CASSSISGNPLHEQYF. The CDR3 DNA sequence: TGTGCCAGCAGTTCGATTAGCGGGAACCCGCTCCACGAGCAGTACTTC.

The chain is built from TRBV27 and TRBJ1-1, with 9 bases matching TRBD1. Germline CDR1 and CDR2: MNHEY and SMNVEV (reference sequence). The ends lost 3 bases at V and 6 bases at J; junction bases unmatched: 17. This CDR3 has 18 amino acids. This CDR3 is CASSFLHSDRGPQAEAFF. In DNA, the CDR3 is TGTGCCAGCAGTTTCCTTCACTCGGACAGGGGTCCGCAAGCTGAAGCTTTCTTT.

This clone was counted only a few times. The chain couples TRBV4-1 to TRBJ1-1; D is unclear. Per germline, CDR1 MGHRA and CDR2 YSYEKL. The CDR3 spans 15 residues. V was shortened by 2 bases and J by 8 bases, with 18 bases between the two germline ends. CDR3 nucleotide sequence: TGCGCCAGCAGCCAAATCTACCGGGATTTGGGGGAAGCTTTCTTT. Its translation: CASSQIYRDLGEAFF.

CDR3 residues: CASSLKGDSYNEQFF. CDR3 bases: TGTGCCAGCAGCTTAAAGGGCGACTCCTACAATGAGCAGTTCTTC. The V gene is TRBV7-3, the J gene TRBJ2-1; the D is unclear. Trimming took off 1 base at V and 0 bases at J, with 7 bases between the two ends. Germline V CDR1 and CDR2: SGHTA, FQGTGA. The CDR3 spans 15 residues.

The chain joins TRBV5-5 to TRBJ1-4; TRBD1 might be the D (5 bases). The CDR3 consists of 15 residues. V lost 0 bases and J lost 8, with 14 bases in between. CDR1 SGHKS and CDR2 YYEKEE come from the germline V gene (reference sequence). The CDR3 sequence is CASSLVPRAGEKLFF. As DNA, the CDR3 is TGTGCCAGCAGCTTGGTCCCCAGGGCTGGAGAAAAACTGTTTTTT.

This clone has a handful of counts. The rearrangement links TRBV5-6 to TRBJ2-1; D perhaps matches TRBD2 (7 bases). CDR1 and CDR2 from the germline V gene are SGHDT and YYEEEE. The V end lost 2 bases, the J end lost 2 bases, and 11 bases lay between the germline ends. The CDR3 is 15 amino acids. The CDR3 DNA is TGTGCCAGCAGCTTCGGGCGGGGGCCCTACAATGAGCAGTTCTTC. This codes for CASSFGRGPYNEQFF.

The genes are TRBV5-1 and TRBJ2-7, with D perhaps matching TRBD2 (6 bases). The germline V gene encodes CDR1 SGHRS and CDR2 YFSETQ. V gave up 3 bases and J gave up 2 bases, with 18 bases separating them. The length of the CDR3 is 16 residues. CDR3 nucleotides: TGCGCCAGCAGCTCGGACGACGGGACTTTCACCTACGAGCAGTACTTC. Translating it yields CASSSDDGTFTYEQYF.

This chain joins TRBV4-2 and TRBJ2-7, with D hard to call. Looked up from germline, CDR1 is LGHNA and CDR2 is YNFKEQ. This CDR3 is 15 amino acids long. The V end was cut by 1 base, the J end by 4 bases, with 14 bases between. The CDR3 region has the DNA TGTGCCAGCAGCCAAGCCCTGTGGGGTGATTACGAGCAGTACTTC. It encodes CASSQALWGDYEQYF.

This clone has more than one count but fewer than ten. J is TRBJ2-7 and V is TRBV28; D unclear. The CDR3 extends over 11 amino acids. Germline loops: CDR1 MDHEN, CDR2 SYDVKM. V lost 4 bases, J lost 4 bases, and 5 bases lay in between. The CDR3 DNA reads as TGTGCCAGCAGTTCCTTTTACGAGCAGTACTTC. As protein: CASSSFYEQYF.

The gene calls are TRBV28 and TRBJ1-5; D is undetermined. There are 13 residues in the CDR3. Trimming removed 6 bases at V and 0 bases at J, with 6 bases between. Germline V gene data show CDR1 as MDHEN and CDR2 as SYDVKM. CDR3 in amino acids: CASRVYSNQPQHF. CDR3 DNA: TGTGCCAGCAGGGTTTATAGCAATCAGCCCCAGCATTTT.

V gene TRBV5-4 combines with J gene TRBJ2-7; maybe TRBD2 (5 bases). Trimming pared 4 bases from V and 0 bases from J, leaving 8 bases between. The CDR3 spans 13 residues. CDR1 and CDR2 from the germline V gene are SGHNT and YYREEE (reference sequence). The CDR3 is CASSEGASYEQYF. The DNA of the CDR3 is TGTGCCAGCAGCGAGGGCGCCTCCTACGAGCAGTACTTC.

The chain carries TRBV5-1 and TRBJ2-7; TRBD1 matches 7 bases. J gave up 7 bases and V 1 base, and 11 bases lay outside the gene matches. The CDR3 covers 15 residues. Germline V lookup: CDR1 SGHRS, CDR2 YFSETQ. The CDR3 coding sequence is TGCGCCAGCAGCTTGAGATCCGGGACAGCCGTGGAGCAGTACTTC. Protein sequence: CASSLRSGTAVEQYF.

This clone has more than one count but fewer than ten. This chain connects TRBV29-1 to TRBJ1-1; D not certain. V was shortened by 4 bases and J by 2 bases, with 14 bases between the two germline ends. The length of the CDR3 is 14 residues. Germline V gene lookup returns CDR1 SQVTM and CDR2 ANQGSEA. CDR3 in DNA: TGCAGCGTTGCCCGGGCCAGCCTCAACACTGAAGCTTTCTTT. Its protein is CSVARASLNTEAFF. The variable domain in full, completed from reference TRBV29-1 and TRBJ1-1, reads SAVISQKPSRDICQRGTSLTIQCQVDSQVTMMFWYRQQPGQSLTLIATANQGSEATYESGFVIDKFPISRPNLTFSTLTVSNMSPEDSSIYLCSVARASLNTEAFFGQGTRLTVV.

The chain couples TRBV2 to TRBJ2-7; D gene unclear. Germline lookup yields CDR1 SNHLY and CDR2 FYNNEI. V shed 1 base and J shed 7 bases, with 11 bases lying between them. This CDR3 is built from 13 residues. CDR3 residues: CASSEGGSWEQYF. The CDR3 DNA follows: TGTGCCAGCAGTGAAGGAGGTAGTTGGGAGCAGTACTTC.

This chain connects TRBV9 to TRBJ1-2; 11 nucleotides align to TRBD1. Germline trimming cut 3 bases from V and 8 bases from J; bases unmatched to any gene: 9. The CDR3 is 15 residues long. Germline V gives CDR1 SGDLS, CDR2 YYNGEE. CDR3 loop: CASSGEDRGLWGYTF. DNA of the CDR3: TGTGCCAGCAGCGGAGAGGACAGGGGGCTGTGGGGCTACACCTTC.

V is TRBV11-2 and J is TRBJ2-7; D not certain. V lost 0 bases and J lost 5, with 5 bases in between. Germline CDR1 and CDR2: SGHAT and FQNNGV. The CDR3 loop spans 12 amino acids. The DNA of the CDR3 is TGTGCCAGCAGCTTAGAAGTCCACGAGCAGTACTTC. The encoded protein is CASSLEVHEQYF. The whole variable domain, filled in from reference TRBV11-2 and TRBJ2-7, reads EAGVAQSPRYKIIEKRQSVAFWCNPISGHATLYWYQQILGQGPKLLIQFQNNGVVDDSQLPKDRFSAERLKGVDSTLKIQPAKLEDSAVYLCASSLEVHEQYFGPGTRLTVT.

The V and J genes are TRBV21-1 and TRBJ2-1; the D call of TRBD2 is as the table states it, not checked on the DNA. TRBV21-1 is recorded as a pseudogene. The CDR3 spans 16 residues. The CDR3 DNA follows: TGTGCCAGCAGCATATCTAGCGGGAGGAGGTACAATGAGCAGTTCTTC. Residues: CASSISSGRRYNEQFF.

This chain links TRBV19 with TRBJ2-7; TRBD1 aligns across 9 bases. Germline V gene lookup returns CDR1 LNHDA and CDR2 SQIVND (reference sequence). The CDR3 consists of 13 residues. J gave up 3 bases and V 8 bases, and 5 bases lay outside the gene matches. The CDR3 nucleotides are TGTGCCAGTGGAACAGGGGGCCGCTACGAGCAGTACTTC. Protein sequence: CASGTGGRYEQYF.